This T cell receptor (beta chain) was documented in a study of blood T cell repertoires in COVID-19. The wider study: From the United States, Italy and Spain came samples of acute and convalescent COVID-19. Sample material is recorded as cDNA or gDNA derived from T cells, B-cell-depleted T cells, or PBMCs.

Original analysis: Estimates of nucleated cell counts were drawn from the amplification of reference gene primers. Method: immunoSEQ multiplex PCR; TCRdb's copy keeps in-frame clones and lacks some. D and trimming were read from the DNA, whereas the V and J calls and clone size are those reported in that table. The sample holds 130,000 to 150,000 clones, around 84% seen once. The CDR3 loop spans 12 amino acids. V lost 5 bases and J 4 bases, leaving 8 bases between the germline ends. Germline values: CDR1 SGHAT, CDR2 FQNNGV. The clonotype comes from a human donor in a cohort sampled during active COVID-19. Material: peripheral blood. This rearrangement joins TRBV11-2 to TRBJ1-2; D ambiguous. The CDR3 region is CASSLPPYGYTF. The CDR3 DNA reads as TGTGCCAGCAGCCTACCGCCCTATGGCTACACCTTC.